Reported below is one T cell receptor (beta chain). Antigen: not known. This CDR3 has 17 residues. V was pared by 2 bases and J by 3 bases, with 18 bases between. This record comes from a study of blood T cells in healthy people across ages. General study findings and limits: Greater diversity and more naive CD4+ cells were seen in long-lived donors than in aged donors.

The use of a sample-barcoded 5' primer and a J-beta primer mix characterized a second PCR of about 7 to 12 cycles. From the 5' RACE reads, TCRdb called clonotypes with MiXCR, one entry per CDR3 protein. This table has approximately 810,000 distinct CDR3 sequences, around 30% appearing once. This TCR was recovered from a woman of 80 years or more in good health. This rearrangement joins TRBV12-3 or TRBV12-4 to TRBJ2-3; D may be TRBD1 (6 bases). The sample taken for sequencing was blood. DNA for the CDR3: TGTGCCAGCAGTTTAATGGTCAGGGGTTCACAGACAGATACGCAGTATTTT. As protein: CASSLMVRGSQTDTQYF.